The present entry profiles one T cell receptor (beta chain) with its context. The antigen remains undetermined. The data belong to a study of shared clonotypes between healthy human individuals. Study-wide background: The donors, two women and three men, were aged 18 to 49. Overall study findings and caveats: Represented genetic and exposure-history diversity was restricted by having few donors.

CDR1 is SGHRS, CDR2 YFSETQ, per germline. V was shortened by 4 bases and J by 2 bases, with 14 bases between the two germline ends. The CDR3 loop spans 15 amino acids. Authors' data handling: Filtering differed, since immunoSEQ gave only junction sequences and no quality scores. Some clones are missing from TCRdb's copy, which holds only in-frame ones; the method was immunoSEQ multiplex PCR. V and J calls and clone size are given by that table; D and trimming were obtained from the DNA. This sample carries some 2,000,000 clones, about 95% of them seen once, and the ten largest clones take 0.13%. The TCR was taken from a man aged 18-30 years in good health. Sequencing input: naive CD4+ T cells sorted from blood. As for subset: CD45RA+ positively selected. The gene calls are TRBV5-1 and TRBJ2-3; weak D call: TRBD2 (6 bases). The CDR3: CASSQGTDFTDTQYF. The CDR3 DNA is TGCGCCAGCAGCCAAGGGACTGATTTCACAGATACGCAGTATTTT.